This passage covers 21 T cell receptor beta chains from one sample sequenced in a study of human T cells and chemical hapten exposure. The time point denotes: patch test 2, 6 weeks after DPC sensitization. Treatment of the sample: therapeutic diphenylcyclopropenone sensitization with weekly scalp DPC. MiXCR was run by TCRdb on the RACE reads, yielding one entry per CDR3 protein. The table shows about 380,000 distinct CDR3 sequences, with around 6% occurring only once. The starting material was whole blood, obtained in connection with sensitization to the hapten diphenylcyclopropenone (DPC). These receptors were taken from a woman in her late teens or twenties with alopecia areata. Some clones in this sample may be carry-over from other donors' samples.

In this sample, this clonotype turned up a few times. The chain uses TRBV28 and TRBJ2-4; D possibly corresponds to TRBD1 (5 bases). V lost 5 bases and J 5 bases, leaving 13 bases between the germline ends. This CDR3 contains 14 residues. Germline V gives CDR1 MDHEN, CDR2 SYDVKM. The CDR3 nucleotides are TGTGCCAGCAGTCGCGCAGGGTCACAAAACATTCAGTACTTC. It yields the protein CASSRAGSQNIQYF.

This clonotype showed up just a few times. This chain joins TRBV6-2 or TRBV6-3 and TRBJ2-1; tentative D call: TRBD1 (5 bases). The V end was cut by 6 bases, the J end by 0 bases, with 12 bases between. This CDR3 region has 15 residues. Germline CDR1 reads MNHEY; CDR2 reads SVGEGT. The CDR3 protein is CASRDLDSSYNEQFF. The CDR3 DNA reads as TGTGCCAGCAGGGACCTTGACAGCTCCTACAATGAGCAGTTCTTC.

There are a few counts of this clonotype. The rearrangement joins TRBV6-2 or TRBV6-3 to TRBJ1-2, with no clear D. CDR1 and CDR2 from the germline V gene are MNHEY and SVGEGT. The CDR3 runs 12 residues. V was shortened by 7 bases and J by 6 bases, with 12 bases between the two germline ends. CDR3 protein: CASKTGLDGYTF. Here the CDR3 DNA reads TGTGCCAGCAAAACTGGACTAGATGGCTACACCTTC.

The chain links TRBV7-8 to TRBJ2-2, with D tentatively TRBD1 (6 bases). This CDR3 has 12 amino acids. V was cut by 5 bases and J by 6 bases, with 7 bases left in between. Germline values: CDR1 SGHVS, CDR2 FQNEAQ. The DNA for the CDR3 is TGTGCCAGCAGCCGGACAGCCGGGGAGCTGTTTTTT. Translating gives CASSRTAGELFF.

Many counts were recorded for this clonotype. The chain is built from TRBV27 and TRBJ2-7; D is perhaps TRBD2 (5 bases). Trimming pared 2 bases from V and 3 bases from J, leaving 11 bases between. Germline V gene sequence: CDR1 MNHEY, CDR2 SMNVEV (reference sequence). The CDR3 runs 14 residues. As DNA, the CDR3 is TGTGCCAGCAGTTTAAGCCAGGAGGTCTACGAGCAGTACTTC. It yields the protein CASSLSQEVYEQYF.

This clonotype appeared many times. This sequence joins TRBV12-5 and TRBJ1-1; D ambiguous. Germline V lookup: CDR1 LGHNT, CDR2 FRNRAP. V shed 0 bases and J shed 1 base, with 9 bases lying between them. The CDR3 spans 15 residues. In DNA form, the CDR3 reads TGTGCTAGTGGTTTGGTACTAGGAAAGAACACTGAAGCTTTCTTT. Its translation: CASGLVLGKNTEAFF.

This clonotype was seen more than once but under ten times. This chain connects TRBV6-2 or TRBV6-3 to TRBJ2-4; D gene ambiguous. The CDR3 contains 15 residues. Germline CDR1 MNHEY, CDR2 SVGEGT. V lost 2 bases to trimming and J lost 0 bases, with 8 bases between them. In nucleotides, the CDR3 is TGTGCCAGCAGTTACGCAGGTGGAGCCAAAAACATTCAGTACTTC. It yields the protein CASSYAGGAKNIQYF.

This clonotype was counted a few times. The chain employs TRBV10-3 and TRBJ1-3; unclear D gene. V was cut by 6 bases and J by 0 bases, with 9 bases left in between. The CDR3 is 14 residues long. From germline, CDR1 is ENHRY and CDR2 SYGVKD. As DNA, the CDR3 is TGTGCCATCAGCGAAGAGAACTCTGGAAACACCATATATTTT. Translation gives CAISEENSGNTIYF.

This clonotype was recorded at least ten times. V and J are TRBV5-1 and TRBJ1-6; perhaps TRBD1 as D (6 bases). The CDR3 has 14 residues. The germline V gene encodes CDR1 SGHRS and CDR2 YFSETQ. Trimming removed 4 bases from V and 8 bases from J, with 13 bases in between. CDR3 nucleotide sequence: TGCGCCAGCAGCCAACAGGGTGGGTATTCACCCCTCCACTTT. This translates into CASSQQGGYSPLHF.

This chain links TRBV6-6 with TRBJ1-1, with a possible D match to TRBD1 (5 bases). This CDR3 is built from 15 residues. The V end lost 7 bases, the J end lost 1 base, and 16 bases lay between the germline ends. The germline gives CDR1 MNHNY, CDR2 SVGAGI (reference sequence). The CDR3 spells CASILFVGQNTEAFF. The CDR3 region has the DNA TGTGCCAGCATCCTCTTTGTTGGACAGAACACTGAAGCTTTCTTT.

In this sample, this clonotype turned up many times. The junction differs from germline at one of its ends, possibly a read error. The V call is TRBV5-1, the J call TRBJ1-1, with 9 bases fitting TRBD1. CDR1 is SGHRS, CDR2 YFSETQ, per germline. The CDR3 is 14 amino acids. CDR3 region: CASSLQGADTEAFF. The CDR3 region has the DNA TGTGCCAGCAGTCTACAGGGGGCTGACACTGAAGCTTTCTTT.

Only a few counts were recorded for this clonotype. This sequence joins TRBV29-1 and TRBJ2-1, with a possible D match to TRBD2 (5 bases). CDR3 length equals 16 residues. V was shortened by 3 bases and J by 4 bases, with 19 bases between the two germline ends. CDR1 and CDR2 (germline): SQVTM, ANQGSEA. The CDR3 DNA sequence: TGCAGCGTTGAGGGCACGGGGAATGCGAAATACAATGAGCAGTTCTTC. Translated, it gives CSVEGTGNAKYNEQFF.

This chain connects TRBV20-1 to TRBJ2-3; 7 positions agree with TRBD2. CDR1 is DFQATT and CDR2 is SNEGSKA in the germline V gene (reference sequence). Unmatched junction bases numbered 3, after V lost 4 bases and J lost 2 bases. The CDR3 sequence is 13 residues long. DNA of the CDR3: TGCAGTGCTAAGAGCGGGGTCACAGATACGCAGTATTTT. This sequence encodes CSAKSGVTDTQYF.

The sample holds a few counts of this clonotype. This rearrangement joins TRBV7-2 to TRBJ1-2; no clear D. The V and J ends lost 4 bases and 4 bases respectively, with 10 bases between them. This CDR3 comprises 13 residues. Germline V lookup: CDR1 SGHTA, CDR2 FQGNSA. CDR3 in amino acids: CASSSGRIYGYTF. The CDR3 DNA reads as TGTGCCAGCAGCTCCGGACGGATCTATGGCTACACCTTC.

CDR3: CASSSGPSAGELFF. The CDR3 DNA reads as TGCGCCAGCAGCTCAGGACCGAGCGCCGGGGAGCTGTTTTTT. The chain combines TRBV4-3 with TRBJ2-2; D remains ambiguous. CDR1 and CDR2 (germline): LGHNA, YSLEER. This CDR3 comprises 14 residues. The V gene lost 5 bases and the J gene lost 6 bases, with 13 bases spanning the gap.

This clonotype showed up just a few times. The gene calls are TRBV20-1 and TRBJ1-2; 7 positions match TRBD1. Germline V CDR1 and CDR2: DFQATT, SNEGSKA (reference sequence). Trimming cost V 2 bases and J 1 base; bases outside gene matches: 4. CDR3 length: 14 amino acids. The CDR3 DNA sequence: TGCAGTGCTAGATGGGACAGTAGTAACTATGGCTACACCTTC. Its protein product is CSARWDSSNYGYTF.

The table lists this clonotype with a few counts. The chain combines TRBV9 with TRBJ2-3, with no clear D. Trimming took off 0 bases at V and 2 bases at J, with 4 bases between the two ends. Per germline, CDR1 SGDLS and CDR2 YYNGEE. The CDR3 runs 13 residues. In DNA form, the CDR3 reads TGTGCCAGCAGCGTAGTCAACACAGATACGCAGTATTTT. Encoded protein: CASSVVNTDTQYF. Filled out from reference TRBV9 and TRBJ2-3, the complete variable domain reads DSGVTQTPKHLITATGQRVTLRCSPRSGDLSVYWYQQSLDQGLQFLIQYYNGEERAKGNILERFSAQQFPDLHSELNLSSLELGDSALYFCASSVVNTDTQYFGPGTRLTVL.

Written as DNA, the CDR3 is TGTGCCAGCAGCCCGGGGGCTAGCGGTAGCACAGATACGCAGTATTTT. It is translated as CASSPGASGSTDTQYF. The rearrangement uses TRBV7-3 and TRBJ2-3, with D perhaps matching TRBD2 (7 bases). Germline V gene data show CDR1 as SGHTA and CDR2 as FQGTGA. The CDR3 is 16 amino acids. Trimming cost V 5 bases and J 0 bases, with 15 bases left between them.

This clonotype was counted many times. The chain couples TRBV20-1 to TRBJ1-5, with 8 bases aligning to TRBD1. This CDR3 comprises 17 residues. Germline lookup yields CDR1 DFQATT and CDR2 SNEGSKA (reference sequence). The V gene end was trimmed by 0 bases and the J gene end by 6 bases; junction bases not matched to a gene: 13. The DNA of the CDR3 is TGCAGTGCTAGAGATCGTGGGGACAGGCAAAGGGTTCAGCCCCAGCATTTT. Amino acids: CSARDRGDRQRVQPQHF.

At least ten counts were recorded for this clonotype. CDR3 protein: CASSLQGSDYGYTF. The CDR3 DNA follows: TGTGCCAGCAGTTTACAAGGCAGTGATTATGGCTACACCTTC. V gene TRBV12-3 or TRBV12-4 combines with J gene TRBJ1-2, with no clear D. The CDR3 consists of 14 residues. The V end lost 2 bases, the J end lost 5 bases, and 12 bases lay between the germline ends.

The J gene is TRBJ2-1, the V gene TRBV24-1; TRBD1 agrees at 8 bases. The CDR3 loop spans 13 amino acids. Germline V gene lookup returns CDR1 KGHDR and CDR2 SFDVKD. J lost 6 bases, V lost 4 bases, and 1 base had no gene match. The CDR3 nucleotides are TGTGCCACCAGTGACGGACAGGGCAATGAGCAGTTCTTC. Amino acid sequence: CATSDGQGNEQFF.